This T cell receptor beta chain was observed in a study of cytomegalovirus exposure and HLA in healthy donors. Vbeta (60) and Jbeta (13) primers were used in the PCR. Assay: immunoSEQ multiplex PCR; the TCRdb copy retains only in-frame clones and omits some. Of about 120,000 clones detected, approximately 70% appear once; the ten largest clones hold roughly 10%. Only a few counts were recorded for this clone. The germline gives CDR1 SGHNT, CDR2 YENEEA. Trimming left V 5 bases short and J 10 bases short, with 15 bases between. The CDR3 covers 13 residues. Material for sequencing was PBMCs. The receptor's source is a woman between 40 and 50 years old in good health and CMV-seropositive. The chain uses TRBV11-3 and TRBJ2-1, with a possible D match to TRBD2 (6 bases). CDR3: CASSGTAPREQFF. For the CDR3, the DNA is TGTGCCAGCAGCGGGACTGCCCCCAGGGAGCAGTTCTTC.